This TCR beta chain stems from a study of blood T cell repertoires in COVID-19. Study-wide background: Samples representing acute and convalescent COVID-19 were sourced from the United States, Italy and Spain. T cells, B-cell-depleted T cells, or PBMCs provided the cDNA or gDNA that served as material.

In the authors' methods: For nucleated cells, counts were estimated from reference gene primer amplification. Libraries were prepared by immunoSEQ multiplex PCR; TCRdb keeps only in-frame clonotypes and omits some of them. From that table come the V and J calls and clone size; the DNA was used to work out D and trimming. The data hold just over 60,000 clones, with roughly four fifths observed a single time. CDR3 size: 15 residues. Germline V gives CDR1 MGHRA, CDR2 YSYEKL. The junction had 4 bases not matched to a gene; V was cut back by 0 bases and J by 3 bases. This TCR was recovered from a man aged 60-69 years with acute or convalescent COVID-19. Sequencing input: peripheral blood. The chain recombines TRBV4-1 with TRBJ2-7, with 8 bases lining up with TRBD1. CDR3: CASSQDDRGDYEQYF. Written as DNA, the CDR3 is TGCGCCAGCAGCCAAGACGACAGGGGCGACTACGAGCAGTACTTC.